This T cell receptor (beta chain) comes out of a study of identical twins (dated by TCRdb to 2016 to 2018). Study-wide context: To test whether fetal clonotypes persist, the study used deep sequencing on TCR alpha and beta repertoires from monozygotic twins, unrelated adults of various ages, and cord blood. To rule out contamination, replicate twin experiments were performed at different times with different library preparation protocols.

V is clipped by 5 bases and J by 9 bases, and the sequence between their germline boundaries is 17 bases long. CDR1 and CDR2, looked up from the germline V gene, are SGHTA and FQGTGA. The CDR3 goes from the cysteine to the phenylalanine over 14 residues. Only CDR3 DNA is held: 42 bases, read in frame from base 1. All donors were healthy Caucasians. Three pairs of female monozygotic twins, all aged roughly 18 to 29 years, made up the twin cohort. Miltenyi CD45RO+ enrichment and human naive T-cell isolation kits were used to isolate memory (CD45RO+) and naive T cells from PBMC. In this sample, this clonotype turned up a few times. Its antigen specificity is not known. It has no much larger one-base neighbor in the sample; base qualities were not kept. The protocol used for the library was 5' RACE. For sequencing, an Illumina HiSeq 2000 was employed. Template switching introduced a universal primer binding site; the final cDNA contained a unique molecular identifier, enabling accurate counting of TCR cDNA molecules. First-strand cDNA for TCR alpha and beta chains was synthesized from specific primers in the conserved constant-segment region. To control for contamination, each cDNA library was double barcoded with a SMART-Mk sample barcode plus Illumina barcodes. TruSeq adapter sequences along with Illumina sample barcodes were introduced in two successive PCR steps. The TCR alpha and beta cDNA libraries were sequenced on the Illumina HiSeq platform using custom primers. The authors' analysis ran thus. Raw reads were processed with MiGEC to extract unique molecular identifiers, and MiXCR was used to determine CDR3 positions. For each individual, recombination models were inferred using an EM algorithm with the repgenHMM and IGoR tools. Shared clonotype analysis was performed with the tcR package in R, normalizing sharing by the product of cloneset sizes. To study raw recombination free of thymic and clonal selection effects, out-of-frame nonproductive sequences were analyzed. TCRdb's own reprocessing of the public reads used fastp at Q25 and MiXCR and kept productive beta chains. Each record represents a unique CDR3 protein, reported with the most common genes and DNA among its rows. Here the V and J calls rest on TCRdb's processing, not on the authors' analysis. The sample table holds a few hundred thousand distinct CDR3 sequences, of which about 13% were seen once. The ten largest account for roughly 3.7% of the sample.

The study at large found these results: Zero-insertion analyses could be partly confounded by invariant T cells such as MAIT and iNKT, although diverse VJ usage argued against such confounding for most clonotypes. Fewer insertions were carried by abundant cord blood beta clonotypes; a weaker similar trend was observed in young adult naive repertoires, while no such trend was observed in memory repertoires. Recombination models systematically underestimated out-of-frame TCR alpha sharing in monozygotic twins but agreed with sharing between unrelated individuals. Because the same donors could not be followed over many years, the conclusions depended on cross-sectional statistical analysis. A weaker excess of twin sharing was found in beta out-of-frame sequences because the signal-to-noise ratio was lowered by fewer shared sequences. Out-of-frame TCR alpha sequences shared between twins showed an excess of low generation-probability sequences compared with coincidental sharing between unrelated individuals.

These records were also assigned to another study, of yellow fever vaccine responses in identical twins. Per the second study: According to the authors, in identical twins the way T cells responded to vaccination appeared partly convergent and partly personalized. Focusing on identical twins, the study followed the T cell clones that responded to the vaccine, and did so with precision.

The chain is made from TRBV7-3 and TRBJ2-1, with the D gene not confidently named. Sequenced input: memory (CD45RO+) T cells sorted from blood. What the cell subset or site label conveys for this sample: CD45RO+ enriched T cells. This TCR came from a woman in her late teens or twenties in good health. The CDR3 loop reads CASSASDPRGEQFF. The DNA reads as follows: TGTGCCAGCAGCGCATCCGATCCTCGTGGTGAGCAGTTCTTC.